Listed here are 28 T cell receptor beta chains from one sample, sequenced in a study of PD-1 blockade in classical Hodgkin lymphoma. Relapse after autologous stem cell transplantation occurred in every patient, and brentuximab vedotin exposure varied. Profiling relied on immunoSEQ multiplex PCR, and the TCRdb table lists in-frame clones only, not all of them. Of under 30,000 clones in the sample, about two thirds were seen once. Here the sequenced sample was peripheral blood mononuclear cells (PBMCs), taken at baseline. The receptors derive from a human donor with classical Hodgkin lymphoma.

This chain joins TRBV19 and TRBJ2-1, with 12 bases that match TRBD2. Germline-derived CDR1 and CDR2 are LNHDA and SQIVND (reference sequence). The CDR3 loop spans 15 amino acids. Losses at the gene ends were 7 bases for V and 2 bases for J; bases not matched to a gene: 3. The CDR3 coding sequence is TGTGCCAGTATTCGGACTAGCGGGGCCTACAATGAGCAGTTCTTC. Residues: CASIRTSGAYNEQFF. Using reference TRBV19 and TRBJ2-1 for the parts outside the CDR3, the full variable domain is DGGITQSPKYLFRKEGQNVTLSCEQNLNHDAMYWYRQDPGQGLRLIYYSQIVNDFQKGDIAEGYSVSREKKESFPLTVTSAQKNPTAFYLCASIRTSGAYNEQFFGPGTRLTVL.

This clone has just one count. This chain links TRBV5-4 with TRBJ2-1; D might be TRBD2 (6 bases). CDR3 length equals 16 residues. Germline assignment: CDR1 SGHNT and CDR2 YYREEE (reference sequence). Deletions cut 3 bases from V and 1 base from J, with 14 bases between. The CDR3 here is CASSSIGGRSYNEQFF. The CDR3 bases are TGTGCCAGCAGCTCGATAGGAGGGAGGTCCTACAATGAGCAGTTCTTC.

The chain couples TRBV19 to TRBJ2-2; 8 positions match TRBD1. J gave up 5 bases and V 5 bases, and 10 bases lay outside the gene matches. The CDR3 covers 16 residues. Per the germline V gene, CDR1 is LNHDA and CDR2 is SQIVND (reference sequence). The CDR3 bases are TGTGCCAGTAGTCCCCCCGGACAGGGTCTAACCGGGGAGCTGTTTTTT. It specifies CASSPPGQGLTGELFF.

This clone was counted a single time. The chain couples TRBV10-3 to TRBJ1-3, with no clear D. The CDR3 is 13 amino acids. The V end was cut by 7 bases, the J end by 2 bases, with 9 bases between. Germline CDR1 ENHRY, CDR2 SYGVKD. The CDR3 region is CAITDKAGNTIYF. The DNA for the CDR3 is TGTGCCATCACTGACAAAGCTGGAAACACCATATATTTT.

The chain recombines TRBV19 with TRBJ1-1, with D tentatively TRBD1 (5 bases). Germline V gene data show CDR1 as LNHDA and CDR2 as SQIVND (reference sequence). The CDR3 has 14 amino acids. V was clipped by 3 bases and J by 4 bases, with 12 bases between them. The CDR3 nucleotides read TGTGCCAGTAGTATGTCGGGGGGGAGCACTGAAGCTTTCTTT. It codes for CASSMSGGSTEAFF.

This clone was seen only a few times. The J gene is TRBJ1-2, the V gene TRBV28; 7 nucleotides align to TRBD1. CDR3 length: 13 amino acids. V lost 6 bases, J lost 4 bases, and 5 bases stayed unmatched. Germline assignment: CDR1 MDHEN and CDR2 SYDVKM. The CDR3 DNA reads TGTGCCAGCAGCCCAGGGGGGCTCTATGGCTACACCTTC. Its translation: CASSPGGLYGYTF.

By sample share, this clone is medium-sized. The chain has TRBV7-2 and TRBJ1-1; D perhaps matches TRBD1 (5 bases). The CDR3 covers 14 residues. Trimming removed 2 bases at V and 1 base at J, with 8 bases between. The germline V gene encodes CDR1 SGHTA and CDR2 FQGNSA. CDR3 in amino acids: CASSLRGQNTEAFF. CDR3 in DNA: TGTGCCAGCAGCTTAAGGGGTCAGAACACTGAAGCTTTCTTT.

This CDR3 is CASHNFRFEQFF. The CDR3, as DNA: TGTGCCAGCCATAACTTTAGGTTTGAGCAGTTCTTC. This chain connects TRBV6-5 to TRBJ2-1; no definite D call. This CDR3 comprises 12 residues. The V and J ends lost 8 bases and 9 bases respectively, with 14 bases between them. Germline V gene lookup returns CDR1 MNHEY and CDR2 SVGAGI.

The table lists this clone with a count of one. The chain has TRBV7-9 and TRBJ1-5; D perhaps matches TRBD1 (6 bases). CDR1 is SEHNR, CDR2 FQNEAQ, per germline (reference sequence). This CDR3 is built from 15 residues. Trimming stripped 1 base from V and 3 bases from J, with 10 bases between. The CDR3 region is CASSLGDTANQPQHF. The CDR3 DNA follows: TGTGCCAGCAGCTTAGGGGACACGGCCAATCAGCCCCAGCATTTT.

The rearrangement joins TRBV19 to TRBJ2-3; 13 bases line up with TRBD2. The CDR3 has 18 amino acids. With V trimmed by 5 bases and J by 5 bases, 13 bases remained unmatched. Per the germline V gene, CDR1 is LNHDA and CDR2 is SQIVND (reference sequence). CDR3 DNA: TGTGCCAGTAGTCTCCGACCGACTAGCGGGGGGCGGATAGATACGCAGTATTTT. It yields the protein CASSLRPTSGGRIDTQYF.

V is TRBV7-9 and J is TRBJ2-4, with 10 bases aligning to TRBD1. Germline assignment: CDR1 SEHNR and CDR2 FQNEAQ (reference sequence). CDR3 length: 17 amino acids. With 5 bases clipped from V and 0 bases from J, the junction kept 7 bases outside the gene matches. In DNA form, the CDR3 reads TGTGCCAGCAGCCTGGGACAGGGGAATACAGCCAAAAACATTCAGTACTTC. Translated: CASSLGQGNTAKNIQYF.

This sequence joins TRBV19 and TRBJ2-3, with D uncertain. Trimming stripped 5 bases from V and 0 bases from J, with 15 bases between. In germline, CDR1 is LNHDA, CDR2 SQIVND (reference sequence). This CDR3 is built from 16 residues. The CDR3 nucleotides read TGTGCCAGTAGTCCCGGCCATCAGACTAGCACAGATACGCAGTATTTT. Translating it yields CASSPGHQTSTDTQYF.

This chain's CDR3 is CASSSGLAGGPLQETQYF. In DNA form, the CDR3 reads TGCGCCAGCAGCTCAGGACTAGCGGGGGGGCCGTTGCAAGAGACCCAGTACTTC. V and J are TRBV5-1 and TRBJ2-5; 15 nucleotides line up with TRBD2. Germline V gene sequence: CDR1 SGHRS, CDR2 YFSETQ. V was pared by 3 bases and J by 2 bases, with 8 bases of the junction left unmatched. The CDR3 has 18 amino acids.

This sequence joins TRBV19 and TRBJ2-1; TRBD2 aligns across 8 bases. There are 15 residues in the CDR3. J gave up 9 bases and V 6 bases, and 13 bases lay outside the gene matches. Germline V gene data show CDR1 as LNHDA and CDR2 as SQIVND (reference sequence). The DNA of the CDR3 is TGTGCCAGTAGGCCTCGAACGGGGGGGCCGGGTGAGCAGTTCTTC. Amino acids: CASRPRTGGPGEQFF. Complete variable domain (other parts from reference TRBV19 and TRBJ2-1): DGGITQSPKYLFRKEGQNVTLSCEQNLNHDAMYWYRQDPGQGLRLIYYSQIVNDFQKGDIAEGYSVSREKKESFPLTVTSAQKNPTAFYLCASRPRTGGPGEQFFGPGTRLTVL.

The chain couples TRBV6-9 to TRBJ2-2; 8 nucleotides match TRBD2. J gave up 5 bases and V 3 bases, and 2 bases lay outside the gene matches. The CDR3 loop spans 14 amino acids. The V gene's germline CDR1 is MNHGY and CDR2 SVAAGI. CDR3 amino acids: CASSYGRGTGELFF. The DNA for the CDR3 is TGTGCCAGCAGTTACGGGAGGGGGACCGGGGAGCTGTTTTTT.

The sample holds a few counts of this clone. The rearrangement links TRBV6-1 to TRBJ1-4; D is undetermined. This CDR3 comprises 11 residues. The V end was cut by 2 bases, the J end by 10 bases, with 5 bases between. Germline V gives CDR1 MNHNS, CDR2 SASEGT. This CDR3 reads CASSEIGKLFF. CDR3 bases: TGTGCCAGCAGTGAAATCGGAAAACTGTTTTTT.

The chain has TRBV18 and TRBJ2-5, with D unclear. The CDR3 is 15 amino acids. CDR1 and CDR2 from the germline V gene are KGHSH and LQKENI. Trimming took off 2 bases at V and 2 bases at J, with 12 bases between the two ends. CDR3 in DNA: TGTGCCAGCTCACCAAGGATCGGCAGACAAGAGACCCAGTACTTC. This sequence encodes CASSPRIGRQETQYF.

The chain has TRBV7-9 and TRBJ1-4; 7 nucleotides agree with TRBD1. Germline values: CDR1 SEHNR, CDR2 FQNEAQ (reference sequence). The CDR3 length is 12 residues. Losses at the gene ends were 1 base for V and 10 bases for J; bases not matched to a gene: 0. The chain's CDR3 is CASSLGQGKLFF. For the CDR3, the DNA is TGTGCCAGCAGCTTAGGACAGGGAAAACTGTTTTTT.

This clone was seen just once. The V and J genes are TRBV19 and TRBJ2-3; 9 bases are a match to TRBD1. This CDR3 is 19 amino acids long. V lost 8 bases and J lost 3; bases outside the gene matches: 21. Germline V gene lookup returns CDR1 LNHDA and CDR2 SQIVND (reference sequence). CDR3 coding DNA: TGTGCCAGTTCATGGACAGGGGCCCGAGGAGTGGGGCAGACAGATACGCAGTATTTT. Amino acids: CASSWTGARGVGQTDTQYF.

V gene TRBV7-2 combines with J gene TRBJ2-5; D possibly corresponds to TRBD1 (5 bases). CDR1 is SGHTA and CDR2 is FQGNSA in the germline V gene. This CDR3 spans 14 amino acids. The V and J ends lost 4 bases and 5 bases respectively, with 14 bases between them. The CDR3 bases are TGTGCCAGCAGCTCCCCCAGGGCTGGGGAGACCCAGTACTTC. It yields the protein CASSSPRAGETQYF. Full variable domain (outside the CDR3, taken from reference TRBV7-2 and TRBJ2-5): GAGVSQSPSNKVTEKGKDVELRCDPISGHTALYWYRQSLGQGLEFLIYFQGNSAPDKSGLPSDRFSAERTGGSVSTLTIQRTQQEDSAVYLCASSSPRAGETQYFGPGTRLLVL.

V is TRBV11-2 and J is TRBJ2-3, with D hard to call. Germline V gene lookup returns CDR1 SGHAT and CDR2 FQNNGV. CDR3 length: 18 amino acids. The V end was cut by 2 bases, the J end by 0 bases, with 18 bases between. The CDR3 spells CASSLYSLGVSSTDTQYF. The CDR3 nucleotides read TGTGCCAGCAGCTTATATTCCCTTGGGGTATCTAGCACAGATACGCAGTATTTT.

This clone was seen a few times. The CDR3, as DNA: TGTGCCAGCAGCCCCCGCGAGGGGCGCGGCTACACCTTC. This codes for CASSPREGRGYTF. The genes are TRBV6-6 and TRBJ1-2; weak D call: TRBD1 (5 bases). In germline, CDR1 is MNHNY, CDR2 SVGAGI (reference sequence). With 6 bases removed from V and 8 bases from J, the gap between germline ends came to 16 bases. The CDR3 covers 13 residues.

The chain links TRBV6-5 to TRBJ2-1; possibly TRBD1 or TRBD2 for D (7 bases each). The CDR3 totals 15 residues. V was pared by 1 base and J by 5 bases, with 12 bases between. The germline gives CDR1 MNHEY, CDR2 SVGAGI. The CDR3 here is CASSYLQGRDNEQFF. In DNA form, the CDR3 reads TGTGCCAGCAGTTACTTACAGGGGAGGGACAATGAGCAGTTCTTC.

The chain combines TRBV7-2 with TRBJ2-5; D not resolved. From germline, CDR1 is SGHTA and CDR2 FQGNSA. V lost 5 bases and J 1 base, leaving 5 bases between the germline ends. The CDR3 extends over 12 amino acids. The CDR3 bases are TGTGCCAGCAGCAAAACCCAAGAGACCCAGTACTTC. Its translation is CASSKTQETQYF.

J is TRBJ1-5 and V is TRBV7-2, with unresolved D. V dropped 5 bases and J dropped 2 bases, with 7 bases sitting between them. CDR3 length: 13 amino acids. Germline V CDR1 and CDR2: SGHTA, FQGNSA. CDR3 region: CASSQERNQPQHF. In DNA form, the CDR3 reads TGTGCCAGCAGCCAGGAACGCAATCAGCCCCAGCATTTT.

V and J are TRBV11-2 and TRBJ2-1; D gene ambiguous. CDR1 and CDR2 (germline): SGHAT, FQNNGV. V lost 3 bases and J lost 1, with 4 bases in between. This CDR3 is built from 13 residues. This chain's CDR3 is CASSLGSYNEQFF. The CDR3 nucleotides read TGTGCCAGCAGCTTGGGGTCCTACAATGAGCAGTTCTTC.

V and J are TRBV5-1 and TRBJ2-5; D perhaps matches TRBD2 (5 bases). This CDR3 contains 15 residues. V lost 0 bases and J 2 bases, leaving 11 bases between the germline ends. The V gene's germline CDR1 is SGHRS and CDR2 YFSETQ. The chain's CDR3 is CASSLAGSGQETQYF. The CDR3 region has the DNA TGCGCCAGCAGCTTGGCCGGGTCGGGACAAGAGACCCAGTACTTC.

The rearrangement links TRBV28 to TRBJ2-2, with D uncertain. V was shortened by 5 bases and J by 2 bases, with 15 bases between the two germline ends. Per the germline V gene, CDR1 is MDHEN and CDR2 is SYDVKM. The CDR3 consists of 16 residues. Here the CDR3 DNA reads TGTGCCAGCAGTCCTCAAATCGGCCTTAACACCGGGGAGCTGTTTTTT. Translation: CASSPQIGLNTGELFF. The full variable domain, completed using reference TRBV28 and TRBJ2-2, is DVKVTQSSRYLVKRTGEKVFLECVQDMDHENMFWYRQDPGLGLRLIYFSYDVKMKEKGDIPEGYSVSREKKERFSLILESASTNQTSMYLCASSPQIGLNTGELFFGEGSRLTVL.